This T cell receptor beta chain stems from a study of regulatory T cells in long-lasting Graves disease. TCR beta libraries were built with iRepertoire HTBI primers and Arm-PCR of CDR3 regions. TCRdb re-called the multiplex PCR reads with MiXCR, one entry per CDR3 protein. There are 450,000 to 650,000 distinct CDR3 sequences in the sample; roughly 15% occur only once, and 20% to 30% lies in the top ten. As for time point: newly diagnosed GD, antithyroid drugs for less than 3 months. There was RNA extracted from PBMCs, and the TCR library was made from it. This CDR3 is 15 amino acids long. CDR1 and CDR2 from the germline V gene are SGHVS and FNYEAQ. This clonotype turned up a few times. Its matching antigen is unknown. One end of the junction fails to match germline, which may point to a read error. Whole-study findings and limits: When disease was persistent, TRBV28, TRBJ1-2 and TRBJ2-5 were the favored segments.

The sample also formed part of further work on T cells in Graves' hyperthyroidism and ophthalmopathy. That work states: Exclusion of patients followed from uncontrolled infection, other autoimmune disease, pregnancy or lactation. The primer set for the first-round RT-PCR of the TCR CDR3 was HTBI. The model predicted ophthalmopathy a median roughly six months before onset.

This sequence was found in a woman aged 35-65 years with Graves disease. Sequenced material: peripheral blood mononuclear cells (PBMCs), taken at new diagnosis, from a patient treated with antithyroid drugs. The chain employs TRBV7-6 and TRBJ2-5, with D maybe TRBD2 (5 bases). The CDR3 sequence is CTSSFRTGSQETQYF. As DNA, the CDR3 is TGTACCAGCAGCTTTCGGACTGGATCTCAAGAGACCCAGTACTTC.